A single T cell receptor (beta chain) is shown here with its context. What it binds is unknown. Data came from immunoSEQ multiplex PCR; TCRdb stores just in-frame clones and leaves some out. The sample has tens of thousands of clones, over 75% seen once. The sample comes from a study of T cells in localized non-small cell lung cancer. Study results and caveats: Median around 56 top-100 tumor clones were shared with paired adjacent lung. Higher blood T cell density went with longer overall survival. Exceeding tumor, uninvolved adjacent lung had the highest T cell clonality. Investigators sequenced only a single tumor region, leaving heterogeneity possible.

With V trimmed by 4 bases and J by 3 bases, 5 bases remained unmatched. The germline gives CDR1 SGHRS, CDR2 YFSETQ. The CDR3 is made up of 14 amino acids. This sequence originates from an older male donor with stage III squamous cell lung carcinoma. The input for sequencing was peripheral blood, taken before any cancer treatment. This chain connects TRBV5-1 to TRBJ2-7; TRBD2 matches at 9 bases. The CDR3 sequence is CASSPQAGGYEQYF. CDR3 nucleotide sequence: TGCGCCAGCAGCCCTCAAGCGGGAGGCTACGAGCAGTACTTC.